A single sample is the source of the 20 T cell receptor beta chains below, sequenced in a study of CD8 T cells in Susac syndrome. RNA amounts of 0.5 to 1 ug underwent reverse transcription with random hexamers. Each CDR3 protein gets one entry after TCRdb re-called the immunoSEQ multiplex PCR reads with MiXCR. The data contain 90,000 to 110,000 distinct CDR3 sequences, roughly 96% of them singletons. Sequenced sample: CD4+ T cells from PBMCs. Source of these receptors: a human donor in good health.

The chain carries TRBV11-2 and TRBJ2-6; weak D call: TRBD1 (6 bases). V was trimmed by 1 base and J by 11 bases, leaving 12 bases between them. Germline values: CDR1 SGHAT, CDR2 FQNNGV. The CDR3 runs 14 residues. CDR3 residues: CASSLAGSGDVLTF. Here the CDR3 DNA reads TGTGCCAGCAGCTTAGCCGGATCAGGGGACGTCCTGACTTTC.

The gene calls are TRBV9 and TRBJ2-7; D possibly matches TRBD1 or TRBD2 (5 bases each). Germline assignment: CDR1 SGDLS and CDR2 YYNGEE. This CDR3 contains 14 residues. The ends were cut back, 6 bases at V and 2 bases at J, with 15 bases in the middle. CDR3 nucleotide sequence: TGTGCCAGCATCGGGGCACCCGTCCCCTACGAGCAGTACTTC. Its protein product is CASIGAPVPYEQYF.

This chain links TRBV13 with TRBJ2-3, with D perhaps matching TRBD2 (5 bases). The CDR3 extends over 15 amino acids. The V and J ends lost 1 base and 2 bases respectively, with 10 bases between them. CDR1 PRHDT and CDR2 FYEKMQ come from the germline V gene (reference sequence). CDR3 sequence reads: CASSLVRGHTDTQYF. CDR3 nucleotides: TGTGCCAGCAGCTTAGTCCGGGGTCACACAGATACGCAGTATTTT.

The V and J genes are TRBV5-4 and TRBJ1-4; 9 positions agree with TRBD1. Germline trimming cut 4 bases from V and 7 bases from J; bases unmatched to any gene: 8. The CDR3 is made up of 15 amino acids. Germline CDR1 is SGHNT and CDR2 is YYREEE (reference sequence). CDR3 residues: CASSANRGLSEKLFF. CDR3 in DNA: TGTGCCAGCAGCGCCAACAGGGGGCTTAGTGAAAAACTGTTTTTT.

The chain recombines TRBV7-3 with TRBJ2-1, with TRBD2 identical over 10 bases. V shed 1 base and J 3 bases; nucleotides not matched to a gene: 12. Germline values: CDR1 SGHTA, CDR2 FQGTGA. The CDR3 has 19 amino acids. The CDR3: CASSLSRLAGAYNYNEQFF. In DNA form, the CDR3 reads TGTGCCAGCAGCTTAAGCCGGCTAGCGGGGGCTTATAACTACAATGAGCAGTTCTTC.

The chain employs TRBV7-8 and TRBJ2-7; D is perhaps TRBD1 (6 bases). Germline V gene lookup returns CDR1 SGHVS and CDR2 FQNEAQ. V was trimmed by 1 base and J by 2 bases, leaving 9 bases between them. The CDR3 extends over 14 amino acids. Written as DNA, the CDR3 is TGTGCCAGCAGCTTAGGTAGACAGGCCTACGAGCAGTACTTC. It translates to CASSLGRQAYEQYF.

This chain uses TRBV19 with TRBJ1-6; D gene uncertain. Germline V gene data show CDR1 as LNHDA and CDR2 as SQIVND (reference sequence). Between the trimmed V and J ends, which lost 2 bases and 7 bases, there was a span of 9 bases. CDR3 length: 14 residues. The CDR3 loop is CASSIKERNSPLHF. Written as DNA, the CDR3 is TGTGCCAGTAGTATAAAGGAGAGGAATTCACCCCTCCACTTT.

This chain uses TRBV7-9 with TRBJ2-7; 9 bases are a match to TRBD1. This CDR3 comprises 14 residues. Germline CDR1 and CDR2: SEHNR and FQNEAQ (reference sequence). Germline trimming cut 3 bases from V and 3 bases from J; bases unmatched to any gene: 3. The CDR3 DNA sequence: TGTGCCAGCAGCTTGAGGACAGGGGACTACGAGCAGTACTTC. Protein product: CASSLRTGDYEQYF.

V is TRBV5-6 and J is TRBJ2-3; D not resolved. Trimming shortened V by 3 bases and J by 1 base, and 6 bases separated the two germline ends. Germline values: CDR1 SGHDT, CDR2 YYEEEE. This CDR3 has 13 amino acids. The CDR3, as DNA: TGTGCCAGCAGCTCGGACGGCACAGATACGCAGTATTTT. Encoded protein: CASSSDGTDTQYF. Based on the CDR3 plus reference TRBV5-6 and TRBJ2-3, the full variable domain is DAGVTQSPTHLIKTRGQQVTLRCSPKSGHDTVSWYQQALGQGPQFIFQYYEEEERQRGNFPDRFSGHQFPNYSSELNVNALLLGDSALYLCASSSDGTDTQYFGPGTRLTVL.

The V gene is TRBV7-9, the J gene TRBJ1-6; tentative D call: TRBD1 (5 bases). The germline V gene has CDR1 SEHNR and CDR2 FQNEAQ (reference sequence). The V end was cut by 1 base, the J end by 7 bases, with 14 bases between. The CDR3 runs 16 residues. As DNA, the CDR3 is TGTGCCAGCAGCTTAGGGACCCAGGGACCGAATTCACCCCTCCACTTT. Translating gives CASSLGTQGPNSPLHF.

The chain has TRBV6-5 and TRBJ2-3; 8 bases are a match to TRBD2. The CDR3 is made up of 15 amino acids. Looked up from germline, CDR1 is MNHEY and CDR2 is SVGAGI. The ends lost 2 bases at V and 2 bases at J; junction bases unmatched: 3. The CDR3 nucleotides are TGTGCCAGCAGTTACGCGGGGGGAGCCACAGATACGCAGTATTTT. This gives the protein CASSYAGGATDTQYF.

The V and J genes are TRBV7-2 and TRBJ2-1; 11 bases fit TRBD2. This CDR3 has 18 amino acids. Losses at the gene ends were 3 bases for V and 0 bases for J; bases not matched to a gene: 7. In germline, CDR1 is SGHTA, CDR2 FQGNSA. CDR3 loop: CASSFPSGRLSSYNEQFF. In DNA form, the CDR3 reads TGTGCCAGCAGCTTTCCTAGCGGGAGGCTGAGCTCCTACAATGAGCAGTTCTTC.

In this sample, this clonotype turned up once. V is TRBV12-5 and J is TRBJ2-1; D gene unclear. The CDR3 contains 11 residues. V lost 6 bases and J lost 8, with 8 bases in between. CDR1 is LGHNT and CDR2 is FRNRAP in the germline V gene. DNA of the CDR3: TGTGCTAGTGGCAAGGGCTATGAGCAGTTCTTC. Translated, it gives CASGKGYEQFF.

The chain recombines TRBV12-3 or TRBV12-4 with TRBJ1-5; no definite D call. The ends were cut back, 3 bases at V and 4 bases at J, with 10 bases in the middle. The CDR3 totals 14 residues. The CDR3 coding sequence is TGTGCCAGCAGTTTTAAGCAGACAAATCAGCCCCAGCATTTT. Its translation is CASSFKQTNQPQHF.

The chain has TRBV2 and TRBJ1-5; tentatively, D is TRBD1 (6 bases). Germline CDR1 and CDR2: SNHLY and FYNNEI. The CDR3 contains 14 residues. Trimming shortened V by 6 bases and J by 4 bases, and 13 bases separated the two germline ends. The CDR3 is CASSSGGWNQPQHF. CDR3 nucleotide sequence: TGTGCCAGCAGCTCCGGGGGCTGGAATCAGCCCCAGCATTTT.

This clonotype showed up just once. The chain has TRBV24-1 and TRBJ2-3; 7 nucleotides line up with TRBD1. V trimming: 4 bases; J trimming: 0 bases; junction bases outside the gene matches: 0. Per germline, CDR1 KGHDR and CDR2 SFDVKD. CDR3 length: 14 amino acids. CDR3 residues: CATSEQGSTDTQYF. For the CDR3, the DNA is TGTGCCACCAGTGAACAGGGGAGCACAGATACGCAGTATTTT.

The chain has TRBV3-1 and TRBJ2-7; no clear D. Trimming left V 4 bases short and J 2 bases short, with 6 bases between. CDR1 is LGHDT and CDR2 is YNNKEL in the germline V gene (reference sequence). The CDR3 loop spans 12 amino acids. CDR3 protein: CASSRNPYEQYF. The CDR3 nucleotides are TGTGCCAGCAGCCGTAATCCCTACGAGCAGTACTTC.

V and J are TRBV6-2 or TRBV6-3 and TRBJ2-7, with unresolved D. CDR3 size: 13 residues. Germline values: CDR1 MNHEY, CDR2 SVGEGT. The germline V and J ends were trimmed by 10 bases and 0 bases, with 13 bases remaining between them. This chain's CDR3 is CATKGSSSYEQYF. The CDR3 DNA is TGTGCCACCAAGGGATCCAGCTCCTACGAGCAGTACTTC.

The chain employs TRBV12-3 or TRBV12-4 and TRBJ1-5; no firm D call. V lost 3 bases, J lost 4 bases, and 10 bases lay in between. CDR3 length: 14 amino acids. Here the CDR3 DNA reads TGTGCCAGCAGTTTCTCCGGCTGGAATCAGCCCCAGCATTTT. Translated: CASSFSGWNQPQHF.

The CDR3 DNA sequence: TGCAGTGCTAGAGACCCCTTAGGGTTCAATGAGCAGTTCTTC. This gives the protein CSARDPLGFNEQFF. V gene TRBV20-1 combines with J gene TRBJ2-1; D gene unclear. The CDR3 is made up of 14 amino acids. Trimming removed 0 bases from V and 6 bases from J, with 12 bases in between. Germline lookup yields CDR1 DFQATT and CDR2 SNEGSKA (reference sequence).